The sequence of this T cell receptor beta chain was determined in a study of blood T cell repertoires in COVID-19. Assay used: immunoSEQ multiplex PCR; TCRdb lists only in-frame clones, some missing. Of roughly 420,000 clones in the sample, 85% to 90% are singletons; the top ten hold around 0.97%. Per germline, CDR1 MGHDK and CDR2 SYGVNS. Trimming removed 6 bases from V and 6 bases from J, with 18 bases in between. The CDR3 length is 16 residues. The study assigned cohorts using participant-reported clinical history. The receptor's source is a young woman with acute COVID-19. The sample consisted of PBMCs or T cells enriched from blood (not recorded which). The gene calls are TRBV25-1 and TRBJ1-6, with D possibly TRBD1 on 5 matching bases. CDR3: CASRDTRQSPNSPLHF. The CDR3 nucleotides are TGTGCCAGCAGAGACACCCGACAGAGCCCTAATTCACCCCTCCACTTT.